Shown below are 4 T cell receptor beta chains from a single sample sequenced in a study of monozygotic twins with inflammatory bowel disease (dated by TCRdb to the late 2010s). The receptor library was made with 5' RACE. Reads for this sample came from an Illumina HiSeq 2500. The reads, reprocessed by TCRdb, yield one row per CDR3 protein sequence and no DNA. This specimen's table enumerates 200,000 to 250,000 distinct CDR3 sequences. In total, the top ten clones hold around 1.5% of the sample. Sequencing was performed on blood. The receptor source for this set is a human donor with ulcerative colitis or Crohn's disease, or a healthy co-twin of an affected twin (not recorded which).

The chain recombines TRBV5-1 with TRBJ2-1; TCRdb's D call, TRBD1, is unchecked because there is no DNA. CDR1 and CDR2 (germline): SGHRS, YFSETQ. The CDR3 consists of 14 residues. The CDR3 here is CASSQGQLYNEQFF.

The CDR3: CASSSSSGINYEQYF. The V call is TRBV27, the J call TRBJ2-7; TCRdb selects TRBD2, and the lack of DNA leaves this call unchecked. The length of the CDR3 is 15 residues. Germline CDR1 and CDR2: MNHEY and SMNVEV (reference sequence).

The chain is built from TRBV7-2 and TRBJ2-3. Germline CDR1 SGHTA, CDR2 FQGNSA. The CDR3 length is 14 residues. CDR3 residues: CASSLGIITDTQYF.

V usage is TRBV18 and J usage is TRBJ2-7; lacking DNA, the TRBD1 call made by TCRdb goes unchecked. CDR3 length equals 15 residues. Germline V lookup: CDR1 KGHSH, CDR2 LQKENI. The CDR3 sequence: CASSPGAGGTYEQYF.